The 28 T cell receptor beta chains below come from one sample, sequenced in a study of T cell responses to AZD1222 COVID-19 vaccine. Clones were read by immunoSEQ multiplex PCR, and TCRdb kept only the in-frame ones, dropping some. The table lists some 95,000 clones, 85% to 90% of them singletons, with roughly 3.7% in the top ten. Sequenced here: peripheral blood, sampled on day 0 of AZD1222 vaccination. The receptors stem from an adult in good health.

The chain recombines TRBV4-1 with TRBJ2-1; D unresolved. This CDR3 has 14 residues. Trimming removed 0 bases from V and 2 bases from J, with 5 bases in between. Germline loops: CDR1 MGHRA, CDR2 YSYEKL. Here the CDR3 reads CASSQDPAYNEQFF. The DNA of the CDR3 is TGCGCCAGCAGCCAAGATCCGGCCTACAATGAGCAGTTCTTC.

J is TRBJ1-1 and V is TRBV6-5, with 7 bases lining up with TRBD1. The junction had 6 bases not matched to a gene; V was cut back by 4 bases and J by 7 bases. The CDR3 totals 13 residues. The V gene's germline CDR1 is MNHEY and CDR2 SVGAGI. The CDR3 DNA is TGTGCCAGCAGTTCTACAGGGGTGGATGAAGCTTTCTTT. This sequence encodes CASSSTGVDEAFF.

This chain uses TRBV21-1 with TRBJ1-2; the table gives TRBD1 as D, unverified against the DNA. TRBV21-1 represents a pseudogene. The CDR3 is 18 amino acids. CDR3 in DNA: TGTGCCAGCCCCGGGACAGGGATCTCCCTCCCTCCATTCTATGGCTACACCTTC. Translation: CASPGTGISLPPFYGYTF.

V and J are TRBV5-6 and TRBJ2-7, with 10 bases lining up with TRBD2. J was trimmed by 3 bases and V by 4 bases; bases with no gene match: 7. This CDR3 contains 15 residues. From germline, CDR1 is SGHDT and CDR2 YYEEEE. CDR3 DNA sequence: TGTGCCAGCAGCATGGATCTAGCGGGAGTCTACGAGCAGTACTTC. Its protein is CASSMDLAGVYEQYF.

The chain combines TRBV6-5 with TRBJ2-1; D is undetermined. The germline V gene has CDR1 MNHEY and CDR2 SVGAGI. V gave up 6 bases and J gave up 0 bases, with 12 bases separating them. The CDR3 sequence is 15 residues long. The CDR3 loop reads CASSPDWSSYNEQFF. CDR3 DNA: TGTGCCAGCAGCCCCGACTGGAGCTCCTACAATGAGCAGTTCTTC.

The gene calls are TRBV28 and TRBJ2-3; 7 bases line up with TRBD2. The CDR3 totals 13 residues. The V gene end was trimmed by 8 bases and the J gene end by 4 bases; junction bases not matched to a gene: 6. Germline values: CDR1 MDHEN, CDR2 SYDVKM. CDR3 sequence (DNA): TGTGCCAGCCTTGAGACTAGCTCAGATACGCAGTATTTT. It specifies CASLETSSDTQYF. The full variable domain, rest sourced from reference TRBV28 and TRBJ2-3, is DVKVTQSSRYLVKRTGEKVFLECVQDMDHENMFWYRQDPGLGLRLIYFSYDVKMKEKGDIPEGYSVSREKKERFSLILESASTNQTSMYLCASLETSSDTQYFGPGTRLTVL.

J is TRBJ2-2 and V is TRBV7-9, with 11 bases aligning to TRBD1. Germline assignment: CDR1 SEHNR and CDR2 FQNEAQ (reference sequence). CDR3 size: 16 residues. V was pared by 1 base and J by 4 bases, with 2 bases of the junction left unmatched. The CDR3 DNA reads TGTGCCAGCAGCTTAGAAGGGACAGGGGGCACCGGGGAGCTGTTTTTT. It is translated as CASSLEGTGGTGELFF.

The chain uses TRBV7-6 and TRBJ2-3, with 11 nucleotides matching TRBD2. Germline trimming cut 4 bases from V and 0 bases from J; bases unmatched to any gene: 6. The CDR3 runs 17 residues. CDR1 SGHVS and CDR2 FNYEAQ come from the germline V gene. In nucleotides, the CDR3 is TGTGCCAGCAGCTCCCTAGCGGGGGGTTCTAGCACAGATACGCAGTATTTT. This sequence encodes CASSSLAGGSSTDTQYF.

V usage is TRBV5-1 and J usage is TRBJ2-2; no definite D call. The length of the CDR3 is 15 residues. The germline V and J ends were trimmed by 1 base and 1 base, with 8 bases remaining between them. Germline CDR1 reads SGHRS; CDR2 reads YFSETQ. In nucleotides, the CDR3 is TGCGCCAGCAGCTTGAGACACGAGAACACCGGGGAGCTGTTTTTT. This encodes CASSLRHENTGELFF.

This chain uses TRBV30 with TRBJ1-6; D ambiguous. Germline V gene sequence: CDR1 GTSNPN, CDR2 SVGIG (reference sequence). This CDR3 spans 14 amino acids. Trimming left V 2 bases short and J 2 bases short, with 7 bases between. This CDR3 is CAWSTGTYNSPLHF. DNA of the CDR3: TGTGCCTGGAGTACTGGGACCTATAATTCACCCCTCCACTTT. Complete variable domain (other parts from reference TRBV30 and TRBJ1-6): SQTIHQWPATLVQPVGSPLSLECTVEGTSNPNLYWYRQAAGRGLQLLFYSVGIGQISSEVPQNLSASRPQDRQFILSSKKLLLSDSGFYLCAWSTGTYNSPLHFGNGTRLTVT.

Written as DNA, the CDR3 is TGTGCCAGCAGCTTCGGACAGGGCACCGGCTACACCTTC. This encodes CASSFGQGTGYTF. The chain links TRBV5-6 to TRBJ1-2; 8 positions match TRBD1. V lost 2 bases to trimming and J lost 8 bases; unmatched junction nucleotides: 5. This CDR3 has 13 amino acids. Germline V gene data show CDR1 as SGHDT and CDR2 as YYEEEE.

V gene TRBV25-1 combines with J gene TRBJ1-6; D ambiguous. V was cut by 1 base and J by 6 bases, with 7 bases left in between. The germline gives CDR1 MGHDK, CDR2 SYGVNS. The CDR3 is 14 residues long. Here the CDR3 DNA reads TGTGCCAGCAGTGAATTAGGCCCTAATTCACCCCTCCACTTT. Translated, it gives CASSELGPNSPLHF.

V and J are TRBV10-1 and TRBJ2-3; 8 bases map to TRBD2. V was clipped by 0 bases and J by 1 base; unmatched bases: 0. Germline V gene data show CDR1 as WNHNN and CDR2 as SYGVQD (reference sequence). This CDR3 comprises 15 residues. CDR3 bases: TGCGCCAGCAGTGAGTCTAGCGGGGGCACAGATACGCAGTATTTT. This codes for CASSESSGGTDTQYF.

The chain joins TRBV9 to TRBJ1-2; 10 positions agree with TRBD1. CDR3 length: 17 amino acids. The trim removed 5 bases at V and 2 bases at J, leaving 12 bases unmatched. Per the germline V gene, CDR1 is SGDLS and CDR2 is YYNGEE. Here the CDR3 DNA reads TGTGCCAGCAGAGGAAACCTTAGGGACAGGGGAAACTATGGCTACACCTTC. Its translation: CASRGNLRDRGNYGYTF.

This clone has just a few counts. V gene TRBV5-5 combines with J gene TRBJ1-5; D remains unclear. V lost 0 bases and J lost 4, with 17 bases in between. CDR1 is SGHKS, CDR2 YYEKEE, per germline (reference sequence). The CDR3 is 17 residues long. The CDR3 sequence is CASSLVPGSTSNQPQHF. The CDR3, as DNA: TGTGCCAGCAGCTTGGTCCCGGGGAGCACTTCTAATCAGCCCCAGCATTTT.

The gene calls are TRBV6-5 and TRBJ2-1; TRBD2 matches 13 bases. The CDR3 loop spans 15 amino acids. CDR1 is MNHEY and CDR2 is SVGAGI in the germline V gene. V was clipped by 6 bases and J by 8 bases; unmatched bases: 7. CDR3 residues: CASRTTSGGPDEQFF. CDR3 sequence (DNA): TGTGCCAGCAGGACGACTAGCGGGGGGCCCGATGAGCAGTTCTTC.

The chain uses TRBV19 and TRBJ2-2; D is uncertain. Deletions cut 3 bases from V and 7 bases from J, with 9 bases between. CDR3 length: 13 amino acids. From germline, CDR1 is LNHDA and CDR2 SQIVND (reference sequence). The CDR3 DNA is TGTGCCAGTAGTATTGGGGTTCACGGGGAGCTGTTTTTT. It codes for CASSIGVHGELFF.

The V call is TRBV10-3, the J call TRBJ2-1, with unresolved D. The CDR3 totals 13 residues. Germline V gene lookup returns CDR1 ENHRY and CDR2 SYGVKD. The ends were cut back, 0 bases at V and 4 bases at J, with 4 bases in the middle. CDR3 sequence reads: CAISESGYNEQFF. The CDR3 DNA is TGTGCCATCAGTGAGTCGGGGTACAATGAGCAGTTCTTC.

The CDR3 DNA follows: TGTGCCAGCAGGGGAAGGACTAGTCCGCCCGGGGAGCTGTTTTTT. Translating it yields CASRGRTSPPGELFF. This sequence joins TRBV9 and TRBJ2-2; 7 bases align to TRBD2. The CDR3 is made up of 15 amino acids. In germline, CDR1 is SGDLS, CDR2 YYNGEE. Losses at the gene ends were 5 bases for V and 6 bases for J; bases not matched to a gene: 10. Supplemented by reference TRBV9 and TRBJ2-2, the full variable domain reads DSGVTQTPKHLITATGQRVTLRCSPRSGDLSVYWYQQSLDQGLQFLIQYYNGEERAKGNILERFSAQQFPDLHSELNLSSLELGDSALYFCASRGRTSPPGELFFGEGSRLTVL.

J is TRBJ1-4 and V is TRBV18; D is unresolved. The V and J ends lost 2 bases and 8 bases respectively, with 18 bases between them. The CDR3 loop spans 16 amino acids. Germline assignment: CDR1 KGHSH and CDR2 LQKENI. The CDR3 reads CASSPNSGQTAEKLFF. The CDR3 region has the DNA TGTGCCAGCTCACCAAACTCCGGTCAGACGGCAGAAAAACTGTTTTTT.

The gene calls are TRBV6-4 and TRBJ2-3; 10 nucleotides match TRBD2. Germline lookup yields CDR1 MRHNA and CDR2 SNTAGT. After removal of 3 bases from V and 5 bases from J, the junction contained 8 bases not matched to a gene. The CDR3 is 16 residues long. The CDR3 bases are TGTGCCAGCAGTGAAGACAGCGGGGGGGCGAAAGATACGCAGTATTTT. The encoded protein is CASSEDSGGAKDTQYF.

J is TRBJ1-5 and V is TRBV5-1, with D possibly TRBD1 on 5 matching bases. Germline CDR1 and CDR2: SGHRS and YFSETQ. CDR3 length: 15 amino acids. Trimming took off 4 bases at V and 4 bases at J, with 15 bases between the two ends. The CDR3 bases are TGCGCCAGCAGCCTTGGGGCTACTCCTAATCAGCCCCAGCATTTT. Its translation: CASSLGATPNQPQHF.

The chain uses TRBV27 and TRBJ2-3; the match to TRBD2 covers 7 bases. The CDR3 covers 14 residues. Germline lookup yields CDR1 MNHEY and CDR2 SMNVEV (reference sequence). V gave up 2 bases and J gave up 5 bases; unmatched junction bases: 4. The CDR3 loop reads CASSLEAGVDTQYF. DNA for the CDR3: TGTGCCAGCAGTTTAGAGGCGGGGGTAGATACGCAGTATTTT.

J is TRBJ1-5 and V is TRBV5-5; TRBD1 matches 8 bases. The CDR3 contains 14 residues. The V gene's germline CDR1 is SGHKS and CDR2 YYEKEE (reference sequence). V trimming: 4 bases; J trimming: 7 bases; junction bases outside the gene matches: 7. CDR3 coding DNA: TGTGCCAGCAGCCTACAGGGGGAGCGGCAGCCCCAGCATTTT. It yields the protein CASSLQGERQPQHF.

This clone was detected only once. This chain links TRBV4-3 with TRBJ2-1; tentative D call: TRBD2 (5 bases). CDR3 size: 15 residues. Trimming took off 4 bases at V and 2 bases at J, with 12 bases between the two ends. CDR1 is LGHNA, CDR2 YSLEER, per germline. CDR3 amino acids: CASSLDGKTYNEQFF. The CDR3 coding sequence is TGCGCCAGCAGCCTAGACGGGAAGACCTACAATGAGCAGTTCTTC.

In DNA, the CDR3 is TGTGCCAGTATTTACAGGGCGAGAGGGGCTTATGGCTACACCTTC. Translation: CASIYRARGAYGYTF. V usage is TRBV19 and J usage is TRBJ1-2; possibly TRBD1 for D (6 bases). Germline V gives CDR1 LNHDA, CDR2 SQIVND (reference sequence). The CDR3 extends over 15 amino acids. The V end lost 7 bases, the J end lost 5 bases, and 20 bases lay between the germline ends. The entire variable domain, with the rest obtained from reference TRBV19 and TRBJ1-2, is as follows: DGGITQSPKYLFRKEGQNVTLSCEQNLNHDAMYWYRQDPGQGLRLIYYSQIVNDFQKGDIAEGYSVSREKKESFPLTVTSAQKNPTAFYLCASIYRARGAYGYTFGSGTRLTVV.

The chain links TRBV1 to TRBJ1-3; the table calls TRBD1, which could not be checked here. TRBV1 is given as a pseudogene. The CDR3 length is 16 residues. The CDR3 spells CTSSRKDRVGGNTIYF. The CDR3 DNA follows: TGCACCAGCAGCCGGAAGGACAGGGTAGGTGGAAACACCATATATTTT.

In DNA, the CDR3 is TGTGCCAGCAGCTCCGGGACAGGGAACGAAAAACTGTTTTTT. Amino acids: CASSSGTGNEKLFF. J is TRBJ1-4 and V is TRBV7-9; the match to TRBD1 covers 9 bases. The CDR3 totals 14 residues. The germline gives CDR1 SEHNR, CDR2 FQNEAQ (reference sequence). V trimming: 4 bases; J trimming: 8 bases; junction bases outside the gene matches: 5.